Presented here are 12 T cell receptor delta chains from one specimen sequenced in a study of DNA immune sequencing with unique molecular identifiers. Genomic DNA underwent 32-plex PCR targeting all 8 TRDV and 4 TRDJ genes. Adapter PCR followed approximately 3 barcoding PCR cycles that attached a 12-nucleotide UMI. TCRdb used CATT to re-call clones from the multiplex PCR reads. The sample shows about 410 delta-chain clones, roughly 8% of them seen only once. The source material was gamma-delta T cells enriched from blood buffy coat, or unenriched PBMCs (not recorded which). These receptors all stem from a human donor in good health.

This clone is deemed medium-sized (0.01 to 0.1%). The genes are TRDV3 and TRDJ1; weak D call: TRDD3 (6 bases). Germline values: CDR1 TVYSNPD, CDR2 GDNSRS (reference sequence). The CDR3 loop spans 13 amino acids. Trimming pared 5 bases from V and 8 bases from J, leaving 21 bases between. The DNA for the CDR3 is TGTGCCCCCGGGGTATCTCTGGGGACAAAACTCATCTTT. Translated, it gives CAPGVSLGTKLIF.

A few counts support this clone. A much larger clone differs by one base, so this may be a read error. Additional DNA sequences in this sample encode the identical CDR3. The CDR3 loop reads CACDALPTSLGIKGIDKLIF. Here the CDR3 DNA reads TGTGCGTGTGACGCTCTTCCTACGTCTCTGGGAATAAAGGGGATCGATAAACTCATCTTT. V and J are TRDV2 and TRDJ1; TRDD2 aligns across 8 bases. Germline lookup yields CDR1 GEAIGNYY and CDR2 EKD. The CDR3 spans 20 residues.

Judged by abundance, this clone is medium-sized. A clone one base away is much larger, so this may be a read error. Within the sample, other DNA sequences also encode this same CDR3. This chain joins TRDV2 and TRDJ1; 9 bases align to TRDD3. This CDR3 has 17 residues. The trim removed 4 bases at V and 0 bases at J, leaving 11 bases unmatched. The germline V gene has CDR1 GEAIGNYY and CDR2 EKD. DNA of the CDR3: TGTGCCTGTGATACCGTGCGGGGATACGGTAACACCGATAAACTCATCTTT. Translation gives CACDTVRGYGNTDKLIF.

This clone is categorized as hyperexpanded. The sample contains more than one DNA sequence encoding this CDR3. The V call is TRDV2, the J call TRDJ1, with 12 bases lining up with TRDD3. Germline CDR1 is GEAIGNYY and CDR2 is EKD. The J segment lost 3 bases and the V segment lost 2 bases, leaving 6 bases of the junction unmatched. CDR3 length equals 16 residues. CDR3 in amino acids: CACDKLGDTQADKLIF. The CDR3 DNA reads TGTGCCTGTGACAAGCTGGGGGATACGCAGGCCGATAAACTCATCTTT.

This clone counts as large. The chain recombines TRDV2 with TRDJ1, with TRDD3 matching 11 bases. J was trimmed by 0 bases and V by 0 bases; bases with no gene match: 11. CDR3 size: 19 residues. Per the germline V gene, CDR1 is GEAIGNYY and CDR2 is EKD. CDR3 nucleotides: TGTGCCTGTGACACCGTATCGAACTGGGGGATATCAGACACCGATAAACTCATCTTT. Translation gives CACDTVSNWGISDTDKLIF.

Comments on this clone: A far larger clone is a single base away, which makes a read error likely. This rearrangement joins TRDV2 to TRDJ1; TRDD3 agrees at 7 bases. CDR3 size: 18 residues. Germline CDR1 and CDR2: GEAIGNYY and EKD. The CDR3 here is CACDPLMGETAGTGKLIF. The CDR3, as DNA: TGTGCCTGTGACCCCCTAATGGGGGAAACCGCGGGCACCGGTAAACTCATCTTT.

Notes on this clone: A read error is the likely source, as a far larger clone sits one nucleotide away. This rearrangement joins TRDV2 to TRDJ1; TRDD3 might be the D (6 bases). Trimming took off 1 base at V and 0 bases at J, with 17 bases between the two ends. CDR1 and CDR2 (germline): GEAIGNYY, EKD. There are 17 residues in the CDR3. The chain's CDR3 is CACDTLGYGKYTDKLIF. CDR3 in DNA: TGTGCCTGTGACACTCTGGGGTATGGAAAGTACACCGATAAACTCATCTTT.

This clone ranks as large (0.1 to 1%). V gene TRDV2 combines with J gene TRDJ1; maybe TRDD2 (7 bases). Germline V lookup: CDR1 GEAIGNYY, CDR2 EKD. V lost 5 bases, J lost 0 bases, and 30 bases lay in between. The CDR3 loop spans 20 amino acids. The CDR3 region is CACVGLPIQLGDLYTDKLIF. In nucleotides, the CDR3 is TGTGCCTGTGTGGGGCTTCCTATTCAACTTGGGGATCTCTACACCGATAAACTCATCTTT.

By share of the sample, this clone is medium-sized. The rearrangement uses TRDV2 and TRDJ1; 13 positions match TRDD3. This CDR3 spans 20 amino acids. The V segment lost 1 base and the J segment 2 bases; nucleotides outside the gene matches: 15. CDR1 GEAIGNYY and CDR2 EKD come from the germline V gene. The CDR3 loop reads CACDTLGTGGYARSTDKLIF. DNA for the CDR3: TGTGCCTGTGACACGTTGGGTACTGGGGGATACGCGAGGTCAACCGATAAACTCATCTTT.

This clone is labeled hyperexpanded. V and J are TRDV2 and TRDJ1; D perhaps matches TRDD3 (6 bases). Per germline, CDR1 GEAIGNYY and CDR2 EKD. Trimming cost V 2 bases and J 0 bases, with 9 bases left between them. The CDR3 is made up of 14 amino acids. This chain's CDR3 is CACDKVGDTDKLIF. The CDR3 region has the DNA TGTGCCTGTGACAAAGTGGGGGACACCGATAAACTCATCTTT.

This clone has more than one count but fewer than ten. For this DNA, TCRdb reports the protein of a much larger clone, which diverges at residue 10, most likely from a read error; the protein presented here is translated directly from the DNA. This chain connects TRDV2 to TRDJ1, with 11 bases aligning to TRDD3. The CDR3 covers 15 residues. CDR1 is GEAIGNYY, CDR2 EKD, per germline. V shed 5 bases and J 4 bases; nucleotides not matched to a gene: 8. CDR3 amino acids: CACAQLGDRNDKLIF. The DNA of the CDR3 is TGTGCCTGTGCCCAACTGGGGGATAGGAACGATAAACTCATCTTT.

About this clone: This may come from a read error, since a much larger clone is one base off. The CDR3 DNA reads as TGTGCTCTTGGGGACCTACCAAGGACTTCCTACGTCCGGGGGGGGACGTACATCGATAAACTCATCTTT. Amino acid sequence: CALGDLPRTSYVRGGTYIDKLIF. The V call is TRDV1, the J call TRDJ1; 8 bases align to TRDD2. Because TCRdb records no J gene, it was assigned here through a match of the DNA to germline. The CDR3 totals 23 residues. V gave up 3 bases and J gave up 4 bases; unmatched junction bases: 31. Germline V gives CDR1 TSWWSYY, CDR2 QGS.